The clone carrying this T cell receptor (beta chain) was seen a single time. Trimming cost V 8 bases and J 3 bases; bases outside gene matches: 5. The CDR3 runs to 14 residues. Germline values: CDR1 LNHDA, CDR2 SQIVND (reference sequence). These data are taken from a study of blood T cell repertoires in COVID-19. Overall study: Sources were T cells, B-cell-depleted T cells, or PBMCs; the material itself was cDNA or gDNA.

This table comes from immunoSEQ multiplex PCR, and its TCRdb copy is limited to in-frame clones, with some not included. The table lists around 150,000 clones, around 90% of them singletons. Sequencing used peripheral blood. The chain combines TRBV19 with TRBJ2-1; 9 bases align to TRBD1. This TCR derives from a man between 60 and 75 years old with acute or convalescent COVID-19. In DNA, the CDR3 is TGTGCCAGTCCGGGACAGGGATACTACAATGAGCAGTTCTTC. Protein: CASPGQGYYNEQFF. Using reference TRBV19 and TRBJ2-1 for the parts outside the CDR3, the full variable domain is DGGITQSPKYLFRKEGQNVTLSCEQNLNHDAMYWYRQDPGQGLRLIYYSQIVNDFQKGDIAEGYSVSREKKESFPLTVTSAQKNPTAFYLCASPGQGYYNEQFFGPGTRLTVL.